The TCR beta chain described here comes from a study of blood T cell repertoires in COVID-19. Study context: T cells, B-cell-depleted T cells, or PBMCs provided the cDNA or gDNA that served as material.

Individuals drawn from 20 to 25 US areas were about 18 to 90 years old. Cohorts were determined from participant-reported clinical history. Donors of Cohort 3 who recovered were those that had two negative PCRs, clearance, or symptom resolution. Trimming stripped 0 bases from V and 7 bases from J, with 13 bases between. Germline CDR1 and CDR2: LGHNA and YNFKEQ. The CDR3 is 15 residues long. Only in-frame clones appear in the TCRdb table, and some are missing; sequencing was by immunoSEQ multiplex PCR. In the table there are fewer than 450,000 clones, 80% to 95% of which are singletons. This chain connects TRBV4-2 to TRBJ1-5; possible D gene TRBD1, 6 bases. This sequence originates from a man aged 18-30 years who had recovered from COVID-19. Sequencing was performed on PBMCs or T cells enriched from blood (not recorded which). In nucleotides, the CDR3 is TGTGCCAGCAGCCAAGAGGGCAAACAGGGACAGCCCCAGCATTTT. It codes for CASSQEGKQGQPQHF.